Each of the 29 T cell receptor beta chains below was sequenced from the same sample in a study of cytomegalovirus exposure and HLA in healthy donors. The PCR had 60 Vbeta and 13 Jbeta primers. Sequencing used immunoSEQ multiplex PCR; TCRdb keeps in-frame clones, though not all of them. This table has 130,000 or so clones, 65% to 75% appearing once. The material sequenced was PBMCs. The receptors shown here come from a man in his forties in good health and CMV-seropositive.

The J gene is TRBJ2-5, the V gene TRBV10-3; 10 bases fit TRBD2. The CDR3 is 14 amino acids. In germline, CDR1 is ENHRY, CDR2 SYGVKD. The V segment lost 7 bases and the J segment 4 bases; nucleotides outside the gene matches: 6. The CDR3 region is CAIMEAGGRETQYF. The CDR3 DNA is TGTGCCATCATGGAAGCGGGGGGGCGAGAGACCCAGTACTTC.

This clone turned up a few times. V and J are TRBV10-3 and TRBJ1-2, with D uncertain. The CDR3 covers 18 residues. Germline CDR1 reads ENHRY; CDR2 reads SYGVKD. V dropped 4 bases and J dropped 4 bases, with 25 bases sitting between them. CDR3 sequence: CAISGPPDRNPGSYGYTF. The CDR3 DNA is TGTGCCATCAGTGGCCCCCCCGACCGGAATCCGGGAAGCTATGGCTACACCTTC.

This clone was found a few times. CDR3 in amino acids: CASRAPPGGYTF. The CDR3 bases are TGTGCCAGCCGGGCCCCCCCGGGAGGCTACACCTTC. This rearrangement joins TRBV28 to TRBJ1-2, with D unresolved. Looked up from germline, CDR1 is MDHEN and CDR2 is SYDVKM. CDR3 length equals 12 residues. With 8 bases removed from V and 8 bases from J, the gap between germline ends came to 15 bases.

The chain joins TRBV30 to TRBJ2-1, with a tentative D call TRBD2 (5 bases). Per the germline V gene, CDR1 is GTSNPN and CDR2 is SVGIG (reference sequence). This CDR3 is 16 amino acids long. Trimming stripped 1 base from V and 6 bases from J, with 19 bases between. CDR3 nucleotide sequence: TGTGCCTGGAGTGACTTGGCAAACTCTCGGGGCAATGAGCAGTTCTTC. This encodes CAWSDLANSRGNEQFF.

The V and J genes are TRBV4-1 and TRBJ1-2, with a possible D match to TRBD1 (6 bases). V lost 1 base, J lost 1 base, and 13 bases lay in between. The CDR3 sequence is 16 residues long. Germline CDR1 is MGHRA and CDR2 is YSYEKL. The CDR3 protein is CASSQGFTGLNYGYTF. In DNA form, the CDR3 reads TGCGCCAGCAGCCAAGGATTTACAGGGCTTAACTATGGCTACACCTTC.

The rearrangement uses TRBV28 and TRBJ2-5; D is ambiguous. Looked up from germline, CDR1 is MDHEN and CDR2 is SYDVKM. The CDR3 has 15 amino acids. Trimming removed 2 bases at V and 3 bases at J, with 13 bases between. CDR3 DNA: TGTGCCAGCAGTTTAAACCGTCGAAGAGAAGAGACCCAGTACTTC. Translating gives CASSLNRRREETQYF. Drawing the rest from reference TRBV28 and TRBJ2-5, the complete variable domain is DVKVTQSSRYLVKRTGEKVFLECVQDMDHENMFWYRQDPGLGLRLIYFSYDVKMKEKGDIPEGYSVSREKKERFSLILESASTNQTSMYLCASSLNRRREETQYFGPGTRLLVL.

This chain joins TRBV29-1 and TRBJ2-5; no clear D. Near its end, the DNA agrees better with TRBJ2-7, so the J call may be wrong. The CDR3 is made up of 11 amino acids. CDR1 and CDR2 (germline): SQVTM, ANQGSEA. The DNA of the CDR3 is TGCAGCGTTGCCGACATATACGAGCAGTACTTC. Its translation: CSVADIYEQYF.

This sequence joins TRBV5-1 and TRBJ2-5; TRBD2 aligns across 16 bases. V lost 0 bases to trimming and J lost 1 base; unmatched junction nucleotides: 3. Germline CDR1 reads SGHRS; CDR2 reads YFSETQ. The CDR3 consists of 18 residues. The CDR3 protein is CASSLVGLAGGFQETQYF. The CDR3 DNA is TGCGCCAGCAGCTTGGTGGGACTAGCGGGAGGGTTCCAAGAGACCCAGTACTTC.

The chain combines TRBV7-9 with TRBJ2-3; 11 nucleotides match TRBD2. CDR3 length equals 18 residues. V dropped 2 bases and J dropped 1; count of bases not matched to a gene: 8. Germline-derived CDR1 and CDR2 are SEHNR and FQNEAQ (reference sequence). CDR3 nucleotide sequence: TGTGCCAGCAGCTTACCCCTGACTAGCGGGACCCGCACAGATACGCAGTATTTT. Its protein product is CASSLPLTSGTRTDTQYF.

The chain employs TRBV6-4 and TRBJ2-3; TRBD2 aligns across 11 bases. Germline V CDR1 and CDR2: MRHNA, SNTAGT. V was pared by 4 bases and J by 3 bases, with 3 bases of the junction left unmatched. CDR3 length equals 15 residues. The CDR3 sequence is CASSAVAGGTDTQYF. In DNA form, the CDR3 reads TGTGCCAGCAGTGCGGTAGCGGGGGGGACAGATACGCAGTATTTT.

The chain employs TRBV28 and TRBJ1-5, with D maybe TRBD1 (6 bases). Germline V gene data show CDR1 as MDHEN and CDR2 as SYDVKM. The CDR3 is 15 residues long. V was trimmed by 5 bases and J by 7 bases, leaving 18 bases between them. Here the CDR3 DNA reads TGTGCCAGCAGTGGCGCGCAGGGACATCGGCAGCCCCAGCATTTT. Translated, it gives CASSGAQGHRQPQHF.

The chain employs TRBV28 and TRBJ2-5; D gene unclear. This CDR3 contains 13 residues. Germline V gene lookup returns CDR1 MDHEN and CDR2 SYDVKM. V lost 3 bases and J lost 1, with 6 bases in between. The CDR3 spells CASSFRVQETQYF. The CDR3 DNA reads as TGTGCCAGCAGTTTCCGGGTCCAAGAGACCCAGTACTTC.

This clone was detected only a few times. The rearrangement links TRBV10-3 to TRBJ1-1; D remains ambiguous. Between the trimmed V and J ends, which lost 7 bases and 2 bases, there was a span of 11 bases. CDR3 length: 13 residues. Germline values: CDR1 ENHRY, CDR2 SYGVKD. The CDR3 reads CAIMGSLNTEAFF. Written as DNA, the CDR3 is TGTGCCATCATGGGCAGTTTAAACACTGAAGCTTTCTTT.

CDR3 region: CASSVPGTGRTYF. CDR3 nucleotide sequence: TGTGCCAGTAGTGTCCCCGGGACAGGGCGTACGTACTTC. The chain is built from TRBV19 and TRBJ2-7, with 9 bases identical to TRBD1. Trimming removed 5 bases from V and 12 bases from J; junction bases left unmatched: 11. Looked up from germline, CDR1 is LNHDA and CDR2 is SQIVND (reference sequence). The CDR3 covers 13 residues.

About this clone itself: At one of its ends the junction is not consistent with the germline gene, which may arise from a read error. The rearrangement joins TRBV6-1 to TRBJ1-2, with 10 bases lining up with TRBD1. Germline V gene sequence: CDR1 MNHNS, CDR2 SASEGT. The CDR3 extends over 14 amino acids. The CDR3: CVSSTTGGAYGYTF. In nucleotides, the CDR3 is TGTGTCAGCAGTACGACAGGGGGCGCCTATGGCTACACCTTC.

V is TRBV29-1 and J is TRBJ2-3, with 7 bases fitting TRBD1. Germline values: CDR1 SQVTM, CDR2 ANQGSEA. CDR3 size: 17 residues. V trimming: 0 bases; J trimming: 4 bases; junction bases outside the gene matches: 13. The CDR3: CSVEDLWTGLSPDTQYF. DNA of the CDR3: TGCAGCGTTGAAGATTTGTGGACAGGCCTAAGTCCAGATACGCAGTATTTT.

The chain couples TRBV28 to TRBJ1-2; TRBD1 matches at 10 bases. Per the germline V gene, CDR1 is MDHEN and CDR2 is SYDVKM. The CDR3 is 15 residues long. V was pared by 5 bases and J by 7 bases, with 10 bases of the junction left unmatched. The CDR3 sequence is CASSLTQGTGVGYTF. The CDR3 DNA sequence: TGTGCCAGCAGTCTCACGCAGGGGACAGGGGTTGGCTACACCTTC.

DNA for the CDR3: TGTGCCAGCTCCCCGGGGGCCACCGGGGGGGCCCAGCATTTT. It translates to CASSPGATGGAQHF. The chain employs TRBV18 and TRBJ1-5; D might be TRBD1 (6 bases). Germline CDR1 is KGHSH and CDR2 is LQKENI. The ends were cut back, 6 bases at V and 11 bases at J, with 20 bases in the middle. This CDR3 is 14 amino acids long.

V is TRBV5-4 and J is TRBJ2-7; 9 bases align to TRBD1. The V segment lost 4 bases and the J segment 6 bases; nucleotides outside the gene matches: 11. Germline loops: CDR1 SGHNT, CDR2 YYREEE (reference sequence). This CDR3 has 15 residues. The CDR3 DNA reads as TGTGCCAGCAGCCCCGGACAGGGGAGTTTTGCCGAGCAGTACTTC. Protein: CASSPGQGSFAEQYF. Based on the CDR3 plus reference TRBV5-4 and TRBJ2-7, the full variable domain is ETGVTQSPTHLIKTRGQQVTLRCSSQSGHNTVSWYQQALGQGPQFIFQYYREEENGRGNFPPRFSGLQFPNYSSELNVNALELDDSALYLCASSPGQGSFAEQYFGPGTRLTVT.

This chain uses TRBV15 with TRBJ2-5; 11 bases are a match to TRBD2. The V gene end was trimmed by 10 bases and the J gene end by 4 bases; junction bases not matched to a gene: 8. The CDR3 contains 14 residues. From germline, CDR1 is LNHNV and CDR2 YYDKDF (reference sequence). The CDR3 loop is CAIDSGGAGETQYF. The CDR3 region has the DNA TGTGCCATAGATAGCGGGGGGGCCGGAGAGACCCAGTACTTC. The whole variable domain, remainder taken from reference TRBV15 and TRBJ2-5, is DAMVIQNPRYQVTQFGKPVTLSCSQTLNHNVMYWYQQKSSQAPKLLFHYYDKDFNNEADTPDNFQSRRPNTSFCFLDIRSPGLGDTAMYLCAIDSGGAGETQYFGPGTRLLVL.

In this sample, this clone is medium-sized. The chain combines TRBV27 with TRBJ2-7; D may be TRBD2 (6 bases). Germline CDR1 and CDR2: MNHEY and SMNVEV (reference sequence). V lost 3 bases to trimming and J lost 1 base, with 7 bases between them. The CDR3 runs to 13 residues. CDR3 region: CASSFGRSYEQYF. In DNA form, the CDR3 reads TGTGCCAGCAGTTTCGGGAGATCCTACGAGCAGTACTTC.

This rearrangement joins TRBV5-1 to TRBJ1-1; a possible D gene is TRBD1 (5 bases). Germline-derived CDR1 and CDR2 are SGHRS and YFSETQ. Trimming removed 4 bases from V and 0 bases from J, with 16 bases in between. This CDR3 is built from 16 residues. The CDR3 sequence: CASSRGTARMNTEAFF. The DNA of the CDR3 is TGCGCCAGCAGCCGCGGGACGGCTCGTATGAACACTGAAGCTTTCTTT.

The CDR3: CASSVRGHSGNTIYF. The CDR3 DNA follows: TGTGCCAGCAGCGTACGAGGGCACTCTGGAAACACCATATATTTT. The rearrangement joins TRBV9 to TRBJ1-3, with D uncertain. The germline V and J ends were trimmed by 1 base and 0 bases, with 8 bases remaining between them. This CDR3 contains 15 residues. Germline lookup yields CDR1 SGDLS and CDR2 YYNGEE.

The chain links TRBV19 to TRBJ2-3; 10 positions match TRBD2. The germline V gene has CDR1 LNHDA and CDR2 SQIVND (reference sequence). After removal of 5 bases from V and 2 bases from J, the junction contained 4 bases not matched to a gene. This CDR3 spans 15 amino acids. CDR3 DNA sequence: TGTGCCAGTAGTTTAAGCGGGGGGGTCACAGATACGCAGTATTTT. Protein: CASSLSGGVTDTQYF.

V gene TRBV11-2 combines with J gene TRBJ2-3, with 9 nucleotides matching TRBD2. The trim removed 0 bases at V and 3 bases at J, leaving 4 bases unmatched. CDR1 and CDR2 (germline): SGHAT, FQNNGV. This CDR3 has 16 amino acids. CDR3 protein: CASSLDSSGATDTQYF. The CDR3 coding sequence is TGTGCCAGCAGCTTAGATTCTAGCGGGGCTACAGATACGCAGTATTTT.

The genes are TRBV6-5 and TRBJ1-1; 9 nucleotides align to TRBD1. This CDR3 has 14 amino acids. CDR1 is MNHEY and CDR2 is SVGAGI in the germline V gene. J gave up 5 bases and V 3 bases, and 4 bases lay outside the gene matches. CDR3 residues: CASSYRDRATEAFF. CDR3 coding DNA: TGTGCCAGCAGTTATCGGGACAGGGCAACTGAAGCTTTCTTT.

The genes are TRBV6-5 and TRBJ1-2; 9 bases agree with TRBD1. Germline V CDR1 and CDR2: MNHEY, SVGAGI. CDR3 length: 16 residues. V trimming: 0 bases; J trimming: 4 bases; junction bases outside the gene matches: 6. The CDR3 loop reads CASSYSKTGGGYGYTF. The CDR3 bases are TGTGCCAGCAGTTACTCGAAGACAGGGGGTGGCTATGGCTACACCTTC.

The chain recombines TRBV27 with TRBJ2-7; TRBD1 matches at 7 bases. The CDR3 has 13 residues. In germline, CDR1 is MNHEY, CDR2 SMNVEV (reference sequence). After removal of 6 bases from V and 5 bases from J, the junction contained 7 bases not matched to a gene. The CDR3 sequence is CASRHTGTDEQYF. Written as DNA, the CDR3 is TGTGCCAGCAGACACACCGGGACAGACGAGCAGTACTTC.

The DNA for the CDR3 is TGTGCCAGCAGCTTAGGACACACGAACTATGGCTACACCTTC. It yields the protein CASSLGHTNYGYTF. V usage is TRBV7-8 and J usage is TRBJ1-2; D is ambiguous. CDR1 and CDR2 (germline): SGHVS, FQNEAQ. The CDR3 has 14 amino acids. Trimming stripped 1 base from V and 2 bases from J, with 8 bases between.